One and the same sample provided the 24 T cell receptor beta chains below, sequenced in a study of T cell responses to AZD1222 COVID-19 vaccine. Assay: immunoSEQ multiplex PCR; the TCRdb copy retains only in-frame clones and omits some. The data hold 85,000 to 130,000 clones, with around nine tenths observed a single time. Source: peripheral blood, taken on day 0 of AZD1222 vaccination. These TCRs come from an adult in good health.

V and J are TRBV7-8 and TRBJ1-4; D is possibly TRBD1 (5 bases). Per the germline V gene, CDR1 is SGHVS and CDR2 is FQNEAQ. The germline V and J ends were trimmed by 4 bases and 8 bases, with 17 bases remaining between them. CDR3 length: 15 amino acids. CDR3 sequence: CASSSYRREGEKLFF. CDR3 nucleotide sequence: TGTGCCAGCAGCTCGTACAGGCGGGAGGGGGAAAAACTGTTTTTT.

V is TRBV7-2 and J is TRBJ2-3; no clear D. V gave up 4 bases and J gave up 10 bases, with 15 bases separating them. CDR1 and CDR2 from the germline V gene are SGHTA and FQGNSA. The CDR3 has 13 amino acids. CDR3 DNA sequence: TGTGCCAGCAGCTCGGCTCAGATTTGGGCGCAGTATTTT. Its translation is CASSSAQIWAQYF.

This clone was detected only a few times. V is TRBV6-5 and J is TRBJ2-5; 8 bases map to TRBD2. V dropped 6 bases and J dropped 2; count of bases not matched to a gene: 8. Germline lookup yields CDR1 MNHEY and CDR2 SVGAGI. The CDR3 is made up of 15 amino acids. CDR3 coding DNA: TGTGCCAGCAGCCCGGCGGGACTAGTTCAAGAGACCCAGTACTTC. Protein product: CASSPAGLVQETQYF.

This chain connects TRBV7-7 to TRBJ2-7, with D perhaps assigned TRBD1 or TRBD2 (5 bases each). The CDR3 is made up of 17 amino acids. Trimming took off 4 bases at V and 1 base at J, with 20 bases between the two ends. Germline V gives CDR1 SSHAT, CDR2 FNYEAQ (reference sequence). The chain's CDR3 is CASSSRGGIPPSYEQYF. CDR3 coding DNA: TGTGCCAGCAGCTCGCGTGGGGGTATTCCTCCATCCTACGAGCAGTACTTC.

The J gene is TRBJ1-5, the V gene TRBV6-2 or TRBV6-3; weak D call: TRBD1 (5 bases). The V end lost 2 bases, the J end lost 2 bases, and 7 bases lay between the germline ends. Germline CDR1 MNHEY, CDR2 SVGEGT. The CDR3 extends over 14 amino acids. CDR3 nucleotide sequence: TGTGCCAGCAGTTACGTACAGGGCAATCAGCCCCAGCATTTT. Its protein product is CASSYVQGNQPQHF.

The chain links TRBV4-3 to TRBJ1-3, with D perhaps TRBD1 (5 bases). The CDR3 length is 16 residues. Trimming took 4 bases from V and 4 from J, leaving 17 bases between them. The V gene's germline CDR1 is LGHNA and CDR2 YSLEER. The CDR3 reads CASSRSRIGEGNTIYF. CDR3 bases: TGCGCCAGCAGCCGTTCCCGGATAGGGGAAGGAAACACCATATATTTT.

V gene TRBV19 combines with J gene TRBJ1-5; 9 positions match TRBD1. Losses at the gene ends were 7 bases for V and 3 bases for J; bases not matched to a gene: 7. CDR1 is LNHDA, CDR2 SQIVND, per germline (reference sequence). The CDR3 covers 15 residues. The CDR3 here is CASKMGTGINQPQHF. Here the CDR3 DNA reads TGTGCCAGTAAGATGGGGACAGGGATCAATCAGCCCCAGCATTTT. The full variable domain, in which reference TRBV19 and TRBJ1-5 provide the parts outside the CDR3, is DGGITQSPKYLFRKEGQNVTLSCEQNLNHDAMYWYRQDPGQGLRLIYYSQIVNDFQKGDIAEGYSVSREKKESFPLTVTSAQKNPTAFYLCASKMGTGINQPQHFGDGTRLSIL.

The CDR3 loop is CATSRDSASGMSETQYF. DNA for the CDR3: TGTGCCACCAGCAGAGATAGCGCTAGCGGGATGAGCGAGACCCAGTACTTC. The chain has TRBV15 and TRBJ2-5; TRBD2 matches at 9 bases. The CDR3 spans 17 residues. With V trimmed by 0 bases and J by 5 bases, 10 bases remained unmatched. CDR1 is LNHNV, CDR2 YYDKDF, per germline (reference sequence).

The gene calls are TRBV2 and TRBJ2-5; no firm D call. Germline-derived CDR1 and CDR2 are SNHLY and FYNNEI. V lost 1 base and J 4 bases, leaving 4 bases between the germline ends. This CDR3 is built from 12 residues. The CDR3 reads CASSEGVETQYF. The CDR3 DNA sequence: TGTGCCAGCAGTGAAGGGGTAGAGACCCAGTACTTC.

V is TRBV4-3 and J is TRBJ1-2, with a possible D match to TRBD1 (6 bases). The CDR3 is made up of 18 amino acids. CDR1 and CDR2 from the germline V gene are LGHNA and YSLEER. The V end was cut by 3 bases, the J end by 5 bases, with 25 bases between. CDR3 region: CASSHTYREGGRLYGYTF. In DNA, the CDR3 is TGCGCCAGCAGCCACACCTACAGGGAAGGTGGTCGGTTGTATGGCTACACCTTC.

This rearrangement joins TRBV6-5 to TRBJ2-1; weak D call: TRBD2 (5 bases). Looked up from germline, CDR1 is MNHEY and CDR2 is SVGAGI. Trimming removed 8 bases at V and 4 bases at J, with 12 bases between. This CDR3 spans 13 amino acids. CDR3 in DNA: TGTGCCAGCGTCAGCCCGGGATACAATGAGCAGTTCTTC. This encodes CASVSPGYNEQFF.

This chain links TRBV6-5 with TRBJ2-5; D might be TRBD1 (5 bases). The V gene's germline CDR1 is MNHEY and CDR2 SVGAGI. Trimming removed 2 bases at V and 5 bases at J, with 6 bases between. The CDR3 contains 12 residues. CDR3 protein: CASSYRGETQYF. The DNA of the CDR3 is TGTGCCAGCAGTTACAGGGGTGAGACCCAGTACTTC.

The CDR3 is CASSTGGLSDSPLHF. CDR3 DNA: TGTGCCAGTAGTACAGGGGGACTATCGGATTCACCCCTCCACTTT. J is TRBJ1-6 and V is TRBV19; 7 bases map to TRBD1. Per germline, CDR1 LNHDA and CDR2 SQIVND (reference sequence). The CDR3 runs to 15 residues. V lost 4 bases and J lost 8; bases outside the gene matches: 8. Full variable domain (remainder filled in from reference TRBV19 and TRBJ1-6): DGGITQSPKYLFRKEGQNVTLSCEQNLNHDAMYWYRQDPGQGLRLIYYSQIVNDFQKGDIAEGYSVSREKKESFPLTVTSAQKNPTAFYLCASSTGGLSDSPLHFGNGTRLTVT.

This chain joins TRBV10-1 and TRBJ1-1; D is ambiguous. The CDR3 is 13 amino acids. Trimming shortened V by 6 bases and J by 0 bases, and 8 bases separated the two germline ends. Germline V gene data show CDR1 as WNHNN and CDR2 as SYGVQD (reference sequence). The CDR3: CASSLRMNTEAFF. CDR3 in DNA: TGCGCCAGCAGCTTACGGATGAACACTGAAGCTTTCTTT.

The chain is built from TRBV15 and TRBJ2-7; D is undetermined. CDR1 is LNHNV, CDR2 YYDKDF, per germline (reference sequence). The CDR3 is 18 amino acids. Trimming cost V 3 bases and J 2 bases, with 23 bases left between them. The CDR3 region is CATSSRFQAWASAYEQYF. The CDR3 DNA reads TGTGCCACCAGCAGCAGATTCCAAGCGTGGGCCTCCGCCTACGAGCAGTACTTC.

The rearrangement uses TRBV30 and TRBJ1-1, with D uncertain. There are 13 residues in the CDR3. From germline, CDR1 is GTSNPN and CDR2 SVGIG (reference sequence). V dropped 1 base and J dropped 0 bases, with 6 bases sitting between them. This CDR3 reads CAWSGIVNTEAFF. The CDR3 DNA follows: TGTGCCTGGAGTGGAATTGTGAACACTGAAGCTTTCTTT. Full variable domain (remainder filled in from reference TRBV30 and TRBJ1-1): SQTIHQWPATLVQPVGSPLSLECTVEGTSNPNLYWYRQAAGRGLQLLFYSVGIGQISSEVPQNLSASRPQDRQFILSSKKLLLSDSGFYLCAWSGIVNTEAFFGQGTRLTVV.

This chain's CDR3 is CASSLSGGGGDTEAFF. CDR3 nucleotide sequence: TGCGCCAGCAGCTTGAGTGGAGGGGGTGGGGACACTGAAGCTTTCTTT. J is TRBJ1-1 and V is TRBV5-1; D perhaps matches TRBD1 (6 bases). The CDR3 has 16 residues. V lost 1 base to trimming and J lost 3 bases, with 16 bases between them. Germline V CDR1 and CDR2: SGHRS, YFSETQ.

This clone is a singleton in its sample. V gene TRBV7-9 combines with J gene TRBJ1-1; perhaps TRBD1 as D (5 bases). The CDR3 spans 14 residues. V lost 2 bases to trimming and J lost 4 bases, with 11 bases between them. Per the germline V gene, CDR1 is SEHNR and CDR2 is FQNEAQ (reference sequence). CDR3 in DNA: TGTGCCAGCAGCTTATCGGCAGGGCCCACTGAAGCTTTCTTT. Translated: CASSLSAGPTEAFF. The full variable domain, in which reference TRBV7-9 and TRBJ1-1 provide the parts outside the CDR3, is DTGVSQNPRHKITKRGQNVTFRCDPISEHNRLYWYRQTLGQGPEFLTYFQNEAQLEKSRLLSDRFSAERPKGSFSTLEIQRTEQGDSAMYLCASSLSAGPTEAFFGQGTRLTVV.

The chain carries TRBV20-1 and TRBJ2-1; D unclear. V was trimmed by 0 bases and J by 9 bases, leaving 6 bases between them. Per the germline V gene, CDR1 is DFQATT and CDR2 is SNEGSKA (reference sequence). The CDR3 has 11 residues. For the CDR3, the DNA is TGCAGTGCTAGAGATTGGGGTGAGCAGTTCTTC. Protein product: CSARDWGEQFF.

The CDR3 sequence: CASSSGHYGYTF. CDR3 DNA: TGTGCCAGCAGTTCAGGCCACTATGGCTACACCTTC. The J gene is TRBJ1-2, the V gene TRBV25-1; no definite D call. Trimming removed 5 bases from V and 3 bases from J, with 7 bases in between. The germline CDR1 and CDR2 sequences are MGHDK and SYGVNS. The CDR3 totals 12 residues.

The chain combines TRBV5-4 with TRBJ2-3; 9 nucleotides align to TRBD1. Germline loops: CDR1 SGHNT, CDR2 YYREEE (reference sequence). V shed 3 bases and J 2 bases; nucleotides not matched to a gene: 7. The CDR3 loop spans 16 amino acids. In DNA form, the CDR3 reads TGTGCCAGCAGCTATGACTTACAGGGGGCCACAGATACGCAGTATTTT. It specifies CASSYDLQGATDTQYF.

The chain combines TRBV5-6 with TRBJ1-5, with D possibly being TRBD1 (5 bases). The germline V gene encodes CDR1 SGHDT and CDR2 YYEEEE. CDR3 size: 14 residues. Trimming shortened V by 1 base and J by 6 bases, and 11 bases separated the two germline ends. The CDR3 nucleotides are TGTGCCAGCAGCTTGTGGGCAGGGCCTCAGCCCCAGCATTTT. Translation: CASSLWAGPQPQHF.

The chain links TRBV13 to TRBJ2-1, with 10 bases that match TRBD2. Germline loops: CDR1 PRHDT, CDR2 FYEKMQ (reference sequence). This CDR3 region has 19 residues. The trim removed 2 bases at V and 6 bases at J, leaving 16 bases unmatched. The CDR3 loop is CASSLSFQWRSGGANEQFF. For the CDR3, the DNA is TGTGCCAGCAGCTTATCCTTCCAGTGGAGGAGCGGGGGGGCCAATGAGCAGTTCTTC. The variable domain in full, with the rest retrieved from reference TRBV13 and TRBJ2-1, is AAGVIQSPRHLIKEKRETATLKCYPIPRHDTVYWYQQGPGQDPQFLISFYEKMQSDKGSIPDRFSAQQFSDYHSELNMSSLELGDSALYFCASSLSFQWRSGGANEQFFGPGTRLTVL.

V and J are TRBV6-5 and TRBJ1-1; D gene unclear. V was pared by 7 bases and J by 1 base, with 13 bases between. This CDR3 is 14 amino acids long. Germline-derived CDR1 and CDR2 are MNHEY and SVGAGI. In nucleotides, the CDR3 is TGTGCCAGCAAAGGTGGCAGCAAGAACACTGAAGCTTTCTTT. It codes for CASKGGSKNTEAFF.